Shown below are 12 T cell receptor beta chains from a single sample sequenced in a study of PD-L1 blockade in urothelial cancer (dated by TCRdb to the late 2010s). The method behind the library was the immunoSEQ multiplex PCR assay. TCRdb provides this immuneACCESS table in a form limited to in-frame rearrangements. Some clones are lacking; in checked studies, under half of them reflect an unresolved V gene, and why the rest are absent is not known. The sample table lists 25,000 to 35,000 clones, around 80% of them with a count of one. About 3.5% of the sample lies in the top ten. In the paper's terms, the time point label means: peripheral blood 6 weeks after treatment start. The sample consisted of PBMCs, taken around atezolizumab (anti-PD-L1) treatment. The source of these receptors is a man in his 70s with urothelial cancer.

A single count supports this clone. V usage is TRBV27 and J usage is TRBJ1-4; 7 nucleotides agree with TRBD1. Germline trimming cut 4 bases from V and 11 bases from J; bases unmatched to any gene: 13. Germline V CDR1 and CDR2: MNHEY, SMNVEV (reference sequence). The CDR3 totals 15 residues. The CDR3 DNA follows: TGTGCCAGCAGTTCAGACAGGGATCAGAAGAAGAAACTGTTTTTT. It encodes CASSSDRDQKKKLFF.

The chain has TRBV7-9 and TRBJ2-7, with 10 bases lining up with TRBD1. Germline trimming cut 5 bases from V and 4 bases from J; bases unmatched to any gene: 5. The CDR3 sequence is 14 residues long. CDR1 and CDR2 (germline): SEHNR, FQNEAQ (reference sequence). DNA for the CDR3: TGTGCCAGCAGCCGCCGGGACAGGGGATACGAGCAGTACTTC. Protein sequence: CASSRRDRGYEQYF.

V and J are TRBV7-9 and TRBJ2-2; D may be TRBD1 (6 bases). The CDR3 is 16 residues long. Trimming removed 4 bases from V and 6 bases from J, with 18 bases in between. Germline CDR1 is SEHNR and CDR2 is FQNEAQ (reference sequence). Written as DNA, the CDR3 is TGTGCCAGCAGCTATCAAACAGGGTATGGGGCCGGGGAGCTGTTTTTT. It is translated as CASSYQTGYGAGELFF.

This rearrangement joins TRBV7-2 to TRBJ2-2; D may be TRBD2 (6 bases). CDR1 and CDR2 from the germline V gene are SGHTA and FQGNSA. This CDR3 contains 16 residues. V dropped 0 bases and J dropped 6 bases, with 14 bases sitting between them. The DNA of the CDR3 is TGTGCCAGCAGCTTAGCGGGGGGAGGCCAACCCGGGGAGCTGTTTTTT. Protein: CASSLAGGGQPGELFF. Together with reference TRBV7-2 and TRBJ2-2, the CDR3 gives the full variable domain: GAGVSQSPSNKVTEKGKDVELRCDPISGHTALYWYRQSLGQGLEFLIYFQGNSAPDKSGLPSDRFSAERTGGSVSTLTIQRTQQEDSAVYLCASSLAGGGQPGELFFGEGSRLTVL.

The chain links TRBV27 to TRBJ2-5; D is unclear. V shed 5 bases and J shed 4 bases, with 8 bases lying between them. Looked up from germline, CDR1 is MNHEY and CDR2 is SMNVEV (reference sequence). The CDR3 extends over 12 amino acids. The CDR3 DNA is TGTGCCAGCAGTCCACGTAGAGAGACCCAGTACTTC. Translated: CASSPRRETQYF.

This clone came up a few times. The rearrangement links TRBV28 to TRBJ1-2; TRBD1 aligns across 8 bases. The CDR3 runs 13 residues. CDR1 MDHEN and CDR2 SYDVKM come from the germline V gene. The trim removed 4 bases at V and 5 bases at J, leaving 3 bases unmatched. CDR3 nucleotide sequence: TGTGCCAGCAGTTCCAGGGGGCTATATGGCTACACCTTC. Protein sequence: CASSSRGLYGYTF.

This chain uses TRBV4-2 with TRBJ2-3; TRBD2 agrees at 9 bases. The V gene end was trimmed by 1 base and the J gene end by 4 bases; junction bases not matched to a gene: 3. The CDR3 contains 15 residues. Germline CDR1 LGHNA, CDR2 YNFKEQ. The CDR3 is CASSQVGGRADTQYF. As DNA, the CDR3 is TGTGCCAGCAGCCAAGTTGGCGGGAGGGCAGATACGCAGTATTTT.

Turning to this clone: At one end the junction does not follow the germline gene, possibly because of a read error. In the same sample, other DNA sequences code for this CDR3. V and J are TRBV11-3 and TRBJ2-3, with D possibly being TRBD2 (6 bases). From germline, CDR1 is SGHNT and CDR2 YENEEA. This CDR3 is 15 amino acids long. The CDR3 is CASSLDGTSTDTQYF. The CDR3 nucleotides read TGTGCCAGCAGTTTAGACGGGACTAGCACAGATACGCAGTATTTT.

The chain carries TRBV28 and TRBJ2-7; TRBD1 matches 9 bases. The CDR3 is 16 amino acids. Germline CDR1 is MDHEN and CDR2 is SYDVKM. V was clipped by 4 bases and J by 3 bases; unmatched bases: 10. DNA of the CDR3: TGTGCCAGCAGTTATCATTGGGACAGGGAGGGCTACGAGCAGTACTTC. This codes for CASSYHWDREGYEQYF.

The V and J genes are TRBV11-2 and TRBJ2-7; D remains unclear. This CDR3 spans 12 amino acids. Germline CDR1 is SGHAT and CDR2 is FQNNGV. The V gene lost 5 bases and the J gene lost 0 bases, with 5 bases spanning the gap. The CDR3 loop is CASSPSSYEQYF. CDR3 DNA: TGTGCCAGCAGCCCGAGCTCCTACGAGCAGTACTTC.

J is TRBJ2-7 and V is TRBV5-1; D is unclear. There are 12 residues in the CDR3. V gave up 0 bases and J gave up 6 bases, with 7 bases separating them. Germline-derived CDR1 and CDR2 are SGHRS and YFSETQ. This CDR3 is CASSLGQVEQYF. The CDR3 DNA is TGCGCCAGCAGCTTGGGGCAGGTCGAGCAGTACTTC.

J is TRBJ2-1 and V is TRBV21-1; TRBD2, the table's D call, was not compared with the DNA. TRBV21-1 is deemed a pseudogene. There are 15 residues in the CDR3. The chain's CDR3 is CASSKVARPYNEQFF. In nucleotides, the CDR3 is TGTGCCAGCAGCAAAGTAGCGCGACCTTACAATGAGCAGTTCTTC.